This T cell receptor beta chain originates from a study of cytomegalovirus exposure and HLA in healthy donors. About the research overall: Among the 300 to 500 genotyped donors, 81% were placed in the Caucasian-associated ancestry cluster.

V was clipped by 3 bases and J by 1 base; unmatched bases: 8. Germline V gene sequence: CDR1 SGDLS, CDR2 YYNGEE. This CDR3 comprises 16 residues. Study observations and caveats: Later on, a genetic analysis was performed. It linked a missense variant in DCLRE1C with V- and J-gene trimming of TCR beta. The study put roughly 160 TCR beta chains on its list as cytomegalovirus-associated.

Comments on this clone: Its antigen is still unknown.

Everyone who donated was a healthy bone marrow donor. The PCR used 60 Vbeta and 13 Jbeta primers. Clones were sequenced by immunoSEQ multiplex PCR, and TCRdb holds only the in-frame ones, with some missing. The sample has some 120,000 clones, around 74% seen once; the top ten hold approximately 7%. The specimen was PBMCs. The sequence was obtained from a man aged 35-49 years in good health and CMV-seropositive. This sequence joins TRBV9 and TRBJ1-1, with 8 positions matching TRBD1. CDR3 region: CASSAMTGEGNTEAFF. The CDR3 DNA follows: TGTGCCAGCAGCGCCATGACAGGGGAGGGGAACACTGAAGCTTTCTTT.